This T cell receptor beta chain was recovered during a study of cytomegalovirus exposure and HLA in healthy donors. Study-level background: Most donors, around 81% of some 400 genotyped, fell in the Caucasian-associated ancestry cluster.

The PCR ran on 60 Vbeta and 13 Jbeta primers. The repertoire was sequenced with immunoSEQ multiplex PCR; TCRdb's copy has only in-frame clones and lacks some. The data contain about 190,000 clones, roughly 80% of them singletons. With respect to this clone: Its antigen is not identified.

Points from the study as a whole: A later analysis appeared to link common viral pathogens to several of the most significant clusters. As a later analysis showed, a missense DCLRE1C variant was linked to trimming of TCR beta V- and J-genes.

Sequencing was carried out using PBMCs. This receptor was identified in a woman aged 25 to 45 in good health and CMV-seropositive.

CDR3 protein: CATSRAEILAGQETQYF. The CDR3 DNA is TGTGCCACCAGCAGAGCTGAAATACTAGCGGGACAAGAGACCCAGTACTTC. The V call is TRBV15, the J call TRBJ2-5; TRBD2 agrees at 10 bases. V was pared by 1 base and J by 2 bases, with 7 bases of the junction left unmatched. Germline V gives CDR1 LNHNV, CDR2 YYDKDF (reference sequence). The CDR3 is made up of 17 amino acids.